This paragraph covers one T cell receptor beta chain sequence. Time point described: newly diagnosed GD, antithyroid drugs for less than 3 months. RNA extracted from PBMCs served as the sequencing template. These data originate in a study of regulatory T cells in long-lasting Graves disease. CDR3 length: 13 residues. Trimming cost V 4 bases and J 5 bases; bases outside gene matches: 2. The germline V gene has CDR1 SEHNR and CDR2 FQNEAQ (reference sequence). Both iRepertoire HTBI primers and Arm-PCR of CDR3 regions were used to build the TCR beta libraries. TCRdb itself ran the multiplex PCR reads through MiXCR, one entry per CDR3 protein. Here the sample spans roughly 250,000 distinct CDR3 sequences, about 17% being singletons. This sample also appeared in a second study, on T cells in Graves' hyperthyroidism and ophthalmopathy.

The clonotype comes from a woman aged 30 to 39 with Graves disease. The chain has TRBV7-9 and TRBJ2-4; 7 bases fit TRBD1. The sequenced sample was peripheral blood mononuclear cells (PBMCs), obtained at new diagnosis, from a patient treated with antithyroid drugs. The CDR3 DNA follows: TGTGCCAGCAGCTGGGGACAGCAAAACATTCAGTACTTC. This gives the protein CASSWGQQNIQYF.